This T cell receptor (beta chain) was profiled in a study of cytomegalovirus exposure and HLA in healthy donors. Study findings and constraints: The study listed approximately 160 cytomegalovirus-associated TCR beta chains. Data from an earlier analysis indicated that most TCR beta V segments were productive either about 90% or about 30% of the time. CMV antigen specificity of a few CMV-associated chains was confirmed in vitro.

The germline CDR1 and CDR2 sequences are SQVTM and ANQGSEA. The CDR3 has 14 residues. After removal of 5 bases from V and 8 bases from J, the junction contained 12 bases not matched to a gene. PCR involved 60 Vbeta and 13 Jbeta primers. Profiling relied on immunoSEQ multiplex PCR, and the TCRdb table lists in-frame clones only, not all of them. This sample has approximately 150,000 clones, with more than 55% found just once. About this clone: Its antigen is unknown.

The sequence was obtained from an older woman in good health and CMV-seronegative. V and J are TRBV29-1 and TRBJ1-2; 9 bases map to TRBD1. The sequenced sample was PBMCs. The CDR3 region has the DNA TGCAGCGTTAGCTCCGGGACAGGGTATGGGGGCTACACCTTC. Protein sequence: CSVSSGTGYGGYTF. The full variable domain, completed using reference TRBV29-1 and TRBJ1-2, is SAVISQKPSRDICQRGTSLTIQCQVDSQVTMMFWYRQQPGQSLTLIATANQGSEATYESGFVIDKFPISRPNLTFSTLTVSNMSPEDSSIYLCSVSSGTGYGGYTFGSGTRLTVV.